A single sample is the source of the 23 T cell receptor beta chains below, sequenced in a study of blood T cell repertoires in COVID-19. Sequenced by immunoSEQ multiplex PCR; TCRdb stores in-frame clones only, minus some. The sample has more than 200,000 clones, 70% to 90% seen once. The sample comprised peripheral blood. Source of these receptors: a woman between 45 and 65 years old with COVID-19, enrolled during active disease.

The CDR3 spells CASSYSATSGTGELFF. The CDR3 DNA follows: TGTGCCAGCAGTTACTCGGCCACTAGCGGCACCGGGGAGCTGTTTTTT. The chain joins TRBV6-2 or TRBV6-3 to TRBJ2-2; 8 bases match TRBD2. Germline V gives CDR1 MNHEY, CDR2 SVGEGT. The V gene end was trimmed by 0 bases and the J gene end by 4 bases; junction bases not matched to a gene: 4. This CDR3 comprises 16 residues.

This chain joins TRBV7-2 and TRBJ1-2, with 10 bases lining up with TRBD1. Germline V gene lookup returns CDR1 SGHTA and CDR2 FQGNSA. The trim removed 2 bases at V and 7 bases at J, leaving 10 bases unmatched. The CDR3 covers 16 residues. The CDR3 sequence: CASSLYGTGELSGYTF. The CDR3 nucleotides are TGTGCCAGCAGCTTATACGGGACAGGGGAGCTTAGTGGCTACACCTTC.

The V call is TRBV6-5, the J call TRBJ1-3, with TRBD1 as a possible D gene (5 bases). V was trimmed by 2 bases and J by 0 bases, leaving 11 bases between them. Germline loops: CDR1 MNHEY, CDR2 SVGAGI. The CDR3 covers 16 residues. The CDR3 nucleotides are TGTGCCAGCAGTTACAACGACAGAAGCTCTGGAAACACCATATATTTT. Its protein product is CASSYNDRSSGNTIYF.

The CDR3: CASSPRGQRDYGYTF. The DNA for the CDR3 is TGTGCCAGCAGTCCCAGGGGGCAGAGGGACTATGGCTACACCTTC. The rearrangement links TRBV28 to TRBJ1-2, with 8 bases matching TRBD1. V lost 5 bases and J lost 3; bases outside the gene matches: 8. Germline lookup yields CDR1 MDHEN and CDR2 SYDVKM. CDR3 length equals 15 residues.

This clone was recorded only once. J is TRBJ2-1 and V is TRBV5-1, with TRBD2 matching over 8 bases. The CDR3 sequence is 15 residues long. J was trimmed by 0 bases and V by 4 bases; bases with no gene match: 3. CDR1 is SGHRS, CDR2 YFSETQ, per germline. The CDR3 DNA reads TGCGCCAGCAGCACGGGGGGGACCTCCTACAATGAGCAGTTCTTC. Translation: CASSTGGTSYNEQFF.

The DNA for the CDR3 is TGTGCCAGCTCATCAACCCGACAGGGGGGGACCGGGGAGCTGTTTTTT. As protein: CASSSTRQGGTGELFF. V usage is TRBV18 and J usage is TRBJ2-2; 9 bases are a match to TRBD1. From germline, CDR1 is KGHSH and CDR2 LQKENI. V dropped 5 bases and J dropped 5; count of bases not matched to a gene: 9. This CDR3 contains 16 residues.

This sequence joins TRBV5-6 and TRBJ2-7, with 9 bases matching TRBD1. CDR3 size: 15 residues. V gave up 3 bases and J gave up 3 bases; unmatched junction bases: 7. CDR1 SGHDT and CDR2 YYEEEE come from the germline V gene. The CDR3 reads CASSSFGTGNYEQYV. In nucleotides, the CDR3 is TGTGCCAGCAGCTCCTTCGGGACAGGGAACTACGAGCAGTACGTC.

The table lists this clone with a count of one. The genes are TRBV29-1 and TRBJ1-4; no definite D call. Trimming left V 5 bases short and J 0 bases short, with 10 bases between. The CDR3 has 14 amino acids. Per germline, CDR1 SQVTM and CDR2 ANQGSEA. This CDR3 is CSVSQRATNEKLFF. CDR3 in DNA: TGCAGCGTTTCCCAGCGAGCAACTAATGAAAAACTGTTTTTT.

The chain links TRBV28 to TRBJ1-6; tentatively, D is TRBD1 (5 bases). Germline CDR1 is MDHEN and CDR2 is SYDVKM. V was cut by 8 bases and J by 5 bases, with 25 bases left in between. CDR3 length equals 18 residues. The CDR3 loop is CASQEPRPGRSNNSPLHF. For the CDR3, the DNA is TGTGCCAGCCAAGAACCGCGGCCAGGGCGATCCAATAATTCACCCCTCCACTTT.

The J gene is TRBJ2-3, the V gene TRBV29-1; TRBD2 matches at 9 bases. In germline, CDR1 is SQVTM, CDR2 ANQGSEA. CDR3 length equals 16 residues. With V trimmed by 7 bases and J by 2 bases, 13 bases remained unmatched. The DNA of the CDR3 is TGCAGCGCCTGGCCCAAGGCGGGGGGGAACACAGATACGCAGTATTTT. It specifies CSAWPKAGGNTDTQYF.

The J gene is TRBJ2-5, the V gene TRBV4-1, with D perhaps TRBD2 (6 bases). Germline CDR1 is MGHRA and CDR2 is YSYEKL. The CDR3 runs to 15 residues. Deletions cut 0 bases from V and 1 base from J, with 9 bases between. The CDR3 here is CASSQEGRGQETQYF. Written as DNA, the CDR3 is TGCGCCAGCAGCCAAGAGGGGCGGGGCCAAGAGACCCAGTACTTC.

The V and J genes are TRBV19 and TRBJ2-2, with D unclear. The germline V gene encodes CDR1 LNHDA and CDR2 SQIVND (reference sequence). Trimming cost V 2 bases and J 8 bases, with 6 bases left between them. This CDR3 is 12 amino acids long. CDR3 coding DNA: TGTGCCAGTAGTATAACGAGGGGGGAGCTGTTTTTT. It translates to CASSITRGELFF.

This clone turned up a few times. In DNA form, the CDR3 reads TGTGCCAGCAACCAGGGGGCTGGTGGCAAAAACATTCAGTACTTC. It codes for CASNQGAGGKNIQYF. V and J are TRBV6-5 and TRBJ2-4; 8 bases are a match to TRBD1. With 7 bases clipped from V and 3 bases from J, the junction kept 8 bases outside the gene matches. Per the germline V gene, CDR1 is MNHEY and CDR2 is SVGAGI. CDR3 size: 15 residues.

The CDR3 spells CASSYRGHTEAFF. CDR3 nucleotide sequence: TGTGCCAGCAGCTACAGGGGGCACACTGAAGCTTTCTTT. The V and J genes are TRBV9 and TRBJ1-1; 9 bases map to TRBD1. CDR3 length equals 13 residues. Trimming removed 4 bases from V and 3 bases from J; junction bases left unmatched: 1. Germline CDR1 and CDR2: SGDLS and YYNGEE.

Remarks on this clone: Distinct nucleotide sequences in the sample also encode this CDR3. V and J are TRBV5-1 and TRBJ1-2; D gene uncertain. From germline, CDR1 is SGHRS and CDR2 YFSETQ. V was clipped by 4 bases and J by 0 bases, with 7 bases between them. CDR3 length equals 13 residues. DNA for the CDR3: TGCGCCAGCAGCCCAGATTCTAACTATGGCTACACCTTC. Protein: CASSPDSNYGYTF.

J is TRBJ1-2 and V is TRBV5-1, with D maybe TRBD1 (6 bases). Germline V lookup: CDR1 SGHRS, CDR2 YFSETQ. V lost 0 bases, J lost 4 bases, and 16 bases lay in between. The CDR3 totals 16 residues. This CDR3 reads CASSLGPPRGAYGYTF. CDR3 nucleotide sequence: TGCGCCAGCAGCTTGGGCCCCCCCAGGGGAGCCTATGGCTACACCTTC.

The chain carries TRBV27 and TRBJ1-1, with TRBD1 matching over 7 bases. The ends lost 6 bases at V and 5 bases at J; junction bases unmatched: 6. The CDR3 sequence is 13 residues long. In germline, CDR1 is MNHEY, CDR2 SMNVEV (reference sequence). The CDR3 region is CASRTGFGTEAFF. In nucleotides, the CDR3 is TGTGCCAGCAGGACAGGGTTTGGAACTGAAGCTTTCTTT.

This clone was observed a few times. The CDR3 sequence: CASSLRETGYGYTF. CDR3 in DNA: TGCGCCAGCAGCTTGAGGGAGACTGGCTATGGCTACACCTTC. The rearrangement joins TRBV5-1 to TRBJ1-2; D ambiguous. The CDR3 is 14 amino acids. Trimming removed 1 base from V and 4 bases from J, with 11 bases in between. From germline, CDR1 is SGHRS and CDR2 YFSETQ.

The V call is TRBV2, the J call TRBJ2-7; D is possibly TRBD2 (7 bases). Germline CDR1 SNHLY, CDR2 FYNNEI. The CDR3 extends over 12 amino acids. V lost 11 bases to trimming and J lost 2 bases, with 13 bases between them. CDR3 bases: TGTGCCGGGCGGGGGCCCGCCTACGAGCAGTACTTC. This translates into CAGRGPAYEQYF.

V is TRBV15 and J is TRBJ2-3; 9 positions agree with TRBD2. The CDR3 length is 15 residues. Germline assignment: CDR1 LNHNV and CDR2 YYDKDF (reference sequence). The ends lost 4 bases at V and 3 bases at J; junction bases unmatched: 5. The CDR3 nucleotides read TGTGCCACCAGCACTCGGCGGGGGGGAACAGATACGCAGTATTTT. Translating it yields CATSTRRGGTDTQYF.

The chain combines TRBV19 with TRBJ2-3; TRBD1 is a possible D gene (6 bases). Germline V gives CDR1 LNHDA, CDR2 SQIVND (reference sequence). The CDR3 consists of 14 residues. Trimming shortened V by 4 bases and J by 4 bases, and 12 bases separated the two germline ends. CDR3 in amino acids: CASSKQGIADTQYF. The CDR3 coding sequence is TGTGCCAGTAGTAAACAGGGTATCGCAGATACGCAGTATTTT.

The chain couples TRBV11-2 to TRBJ2-7, with a tentative D call TRBD1 (6 bases). This CDR3 comprises 13 residues. Germline assignment: CDR1 SGHAT and CDR2 FQNNGV. Deletions cut 5 bases from V and 2 bases from J, with 10 bases between. Written as DNA, the CDR3 is TGTGCCAGCAGCAAACAGGGTGCCTACGAGCAGTACTTC. It specifies CASSKQGAYEQYF.

DNA for the CDR3: TGTGCCAGCAATGGGGGGGGAGCTGGGGAAAAACTGTTTTTT. The encoded protein is CASNGGGAGEKLFF. The genes are TRBV2 and TRBJ1-4, with D perhaps TRBD1 (5 bases). This CDR3 comprises 14 residues. Trimming pared 7 bases from V and 8 bases from J, leaving 17 bases between. From germline, CDR1 is SNHLY and CDR2 FYNNEI.